Sequencing of this T cell receptor beta chain was carried out in a study of technical replicates of blood from several donors. V lost 2 bases and J 9 bases, leaving 11 bases between the germline ends. Germline V gives CDR1 KGHSH, CDR2 LQKENI. CDR3 length: 13 amino acids. Here immunoSEQ multiplex PCR was the method, and the copy in TCRdb shows in-frame clones only, minus some. The sample has 80,000 to 95,000 clones, about 96% seen once. The TCR was taken from a human donor in good health. Source material: T cells isolated from PBMCs. This sequence joins TRBV18 and TRBJ1-5; D uncertain. The CDR3 DNA reads TGTGCCAGCTCACCAAGCGTGGAGCTGCCCCAGCATTTT. This encodes CASSPSVELPQHF.